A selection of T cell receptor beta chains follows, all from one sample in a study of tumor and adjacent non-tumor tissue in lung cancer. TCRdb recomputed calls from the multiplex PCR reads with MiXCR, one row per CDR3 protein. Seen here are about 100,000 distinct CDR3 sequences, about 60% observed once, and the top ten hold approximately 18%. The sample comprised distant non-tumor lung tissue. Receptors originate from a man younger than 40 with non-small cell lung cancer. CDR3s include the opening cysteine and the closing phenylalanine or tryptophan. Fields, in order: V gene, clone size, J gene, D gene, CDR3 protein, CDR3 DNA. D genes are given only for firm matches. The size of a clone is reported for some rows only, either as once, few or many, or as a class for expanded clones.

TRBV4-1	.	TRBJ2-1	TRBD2	CASSQYYLAGGGSEQFF	TGCGCCAGCAGCCAATACTACCTAGCGGGGGGCGGCAGTGAGCAGTTCTTC
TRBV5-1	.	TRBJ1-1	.	CASTDLGGRGIEAFF	TGCGCCAGCACCGACCTCGGGGGGCGCGGCATTGAAGCTTTCTTT
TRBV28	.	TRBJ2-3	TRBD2	CASSTLTSTVTQYF	TGTGCCAGCAGTACACTGACTAGCACAGTTACGCAGTATTTT
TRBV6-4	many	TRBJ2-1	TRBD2	CASSLTSGSRIEQFF	TGTGCCAGCAGTCTAACTAGCGGGAGTCGTATTGAGCAGTTCTTC
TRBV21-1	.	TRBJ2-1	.	CASSKGELTSFVPYNEQFF	TGTGCCAGCAGCAAAGGGGAACTTACTAGCTTCGTACCCTACAATGAGCAGTTCTTC
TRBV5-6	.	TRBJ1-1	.	CASSLSIMTAEAFF	TGTGCCAGCAGCTTGAGCATAATGACAGCTGAAGCTTTCTTT
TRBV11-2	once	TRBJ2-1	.	CASNPTPTGEGEQFF	TGTGCCAGCAACCCGACGCCGACAGGGGAGGGTGAGCAGTTCTTC
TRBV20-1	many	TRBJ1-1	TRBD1	CSARGTGKYTEAFF	TGCAGTGCTAGGGGGACAGGGAAATACACTGAAGCTTTCTTT
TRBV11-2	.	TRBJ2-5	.	CASSHPRGQEAQYF	TGTGCCAGCAGCCACCCGCGGGGGCAGGAGGCCCAGTACTTC
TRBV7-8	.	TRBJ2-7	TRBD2	CASSSGPAGGTYEQYF	TGTGCCAGCAGCTCAGGACCAGCGGGGGGTACCTACGAGCAGTACTTC
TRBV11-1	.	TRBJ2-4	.	CASTHSVRATKNTHYF	TGTGCCAGCACCCACTCAGTCAGGGCGACCAAAAACACTCATTACTTC
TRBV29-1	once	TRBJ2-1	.	CSANGQFF	TGCAGCGCCAATGGGCAGTTCTTC
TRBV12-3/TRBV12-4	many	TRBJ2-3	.	CASSPARADTQYF	TGTGCCAGCAGTCCGGCACGAGCAGATACGCAGTATTTT